The clone carrying this T cell receptor beta chain is a singleton in its sample. Its target is unknown. The CDR3 sequence is 12 residues long. CDR1 SNHLY and CDR2 FYNNEI come from the germline V gene. Trimming stripped 8 bases from V and 5 bases from J, with 12 bases between. The source of the sample is a study of T cells in narcolepsy. Clones were sequenced by immunoSEQ multiplex PCR, and TCRdb holds only the in-frame ones, with some missing. The sample includes more than 10,000 clones, about 93% seen only once; the top ten take about 1.1%. Overall study findings and caveats: Same-patient CSF and blood CD4+ T cell clonotypes included HCRT-specific and TRIB2-specific autoreactive ones. Blood of same and different patients, but not healthy controls, reportedly held recurring autoreactive clonotypes.

The rearrangement joins TRBV2 to TRBJ2-5, with D possibly being TRBD1 or TRBD2 (5 bases each). The receptor's source is a human donor with narcolepsy. The sample consisted of CD45RA- memory CD4+ T cells from PBMCs. This CDR3 reads CASFTREETQYF. Written as DNA, the CDR3 is TGTGCCAGCTTTACCAGGGAGGAGACCCAGTACTTC.